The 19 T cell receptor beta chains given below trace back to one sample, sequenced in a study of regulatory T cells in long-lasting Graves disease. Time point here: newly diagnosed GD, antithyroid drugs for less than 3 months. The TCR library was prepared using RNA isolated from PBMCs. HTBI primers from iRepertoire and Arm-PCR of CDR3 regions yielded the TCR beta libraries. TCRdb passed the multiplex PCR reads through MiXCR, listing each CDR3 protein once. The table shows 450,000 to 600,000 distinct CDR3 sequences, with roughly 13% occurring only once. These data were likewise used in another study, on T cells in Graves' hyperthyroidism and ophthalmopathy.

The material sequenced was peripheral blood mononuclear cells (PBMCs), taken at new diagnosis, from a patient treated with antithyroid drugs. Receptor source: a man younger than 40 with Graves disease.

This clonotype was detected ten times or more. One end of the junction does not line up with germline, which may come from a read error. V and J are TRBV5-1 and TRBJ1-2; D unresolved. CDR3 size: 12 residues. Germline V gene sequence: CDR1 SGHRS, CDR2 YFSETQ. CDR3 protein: CASSLGNYGYTF. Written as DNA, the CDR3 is TGTGCCAGCAGCTTAGGGAACTATGGCTACACCTTC.

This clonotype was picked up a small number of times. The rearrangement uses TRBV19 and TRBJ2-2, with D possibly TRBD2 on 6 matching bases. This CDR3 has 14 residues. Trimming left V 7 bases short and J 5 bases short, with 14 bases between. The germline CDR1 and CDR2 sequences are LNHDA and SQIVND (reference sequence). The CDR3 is CASIGLLRTGELFF. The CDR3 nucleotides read TGTGCCAGTATAGGACTATTGCGGACCGGGGAGCTGTTTTTT.

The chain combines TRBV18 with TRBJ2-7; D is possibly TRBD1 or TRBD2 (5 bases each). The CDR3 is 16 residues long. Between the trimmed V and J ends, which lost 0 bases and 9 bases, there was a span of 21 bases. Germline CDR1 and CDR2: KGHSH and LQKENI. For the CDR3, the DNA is TGTGCCAGCTCACCACCGGGGGTCTGGCAGAGTTCCGGGCAGTACTTC. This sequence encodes CASSPPGVWQSSGQYF. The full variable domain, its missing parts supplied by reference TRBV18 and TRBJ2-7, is NAGVMQNPRHLVRRRGQEARLRCSPMKGHSHVYWYRQLPEEGLKFMVYLQKENIIDESGMPKERFSAEFPKEGPSILRIQQVVRGDSAAYFCASSPPGVWQSSGQYFGPGTRLTVT.

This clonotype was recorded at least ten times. The CDR3 DNA reads as TGTGCCAGCAGCACTCGGACTGGGCCCCAGCATTTT. It specifies CASSTRTGPQHF. J is TRBJ1-5 and V is TRBV7-2; D is unclear. Trimming shortened V by 5 bases and J by 9 bases, and 11 bases separated the two germline ends. The V gene's germline CDR1 is SGHTA and CDR2 FQGNSA. The CDR3 has 12 amino acids.

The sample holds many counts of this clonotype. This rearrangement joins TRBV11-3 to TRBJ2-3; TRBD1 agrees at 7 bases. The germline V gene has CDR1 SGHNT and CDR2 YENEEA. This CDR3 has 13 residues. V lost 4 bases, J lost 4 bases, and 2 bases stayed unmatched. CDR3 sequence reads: CASSYGTADTQYF. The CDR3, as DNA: TGTGCCAGCAGCTATGGGACAGCAGATACGCAGTATTTT.

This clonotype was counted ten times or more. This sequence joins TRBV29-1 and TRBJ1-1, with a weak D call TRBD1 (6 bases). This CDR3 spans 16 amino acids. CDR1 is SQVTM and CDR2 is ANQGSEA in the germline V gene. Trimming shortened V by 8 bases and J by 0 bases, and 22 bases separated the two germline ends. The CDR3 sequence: CSSLKEGTPLNTEAFF. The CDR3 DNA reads TGCAGCTCCTTGAAGGAGGGGACACCCTTGAACACTGAAGCTTTCTTT.

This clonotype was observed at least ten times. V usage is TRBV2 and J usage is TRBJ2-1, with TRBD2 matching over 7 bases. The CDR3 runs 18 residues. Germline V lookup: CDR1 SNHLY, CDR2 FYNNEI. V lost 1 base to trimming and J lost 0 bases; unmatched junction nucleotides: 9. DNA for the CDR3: TGTGCCAGCAGTGAAGGGACTAGTGGCACCTACTCCTACAATGAGCAGTTCTTC. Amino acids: CASSEGTSGTYSYNEQFF.

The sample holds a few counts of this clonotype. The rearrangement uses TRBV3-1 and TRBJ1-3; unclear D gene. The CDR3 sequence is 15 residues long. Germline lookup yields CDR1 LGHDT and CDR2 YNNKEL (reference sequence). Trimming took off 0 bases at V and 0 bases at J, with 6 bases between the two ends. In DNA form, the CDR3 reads TGTGCCAGCAGCCAAGAGCAGGCCTCTGGAAACACCATATATTTT. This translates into CASSQEQASGNTIYF. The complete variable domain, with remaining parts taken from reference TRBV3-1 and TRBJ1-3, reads DTAVSQTPKYLVTQMGNDKSIKCEQNLGHDTMYWYKQDSKKFLKIMFSYNNKELIINETVPNRFSPKSPDKAHLNLHINSLELGDSAVYFCASSQEQASGNTIYFGEGSWLTVV.

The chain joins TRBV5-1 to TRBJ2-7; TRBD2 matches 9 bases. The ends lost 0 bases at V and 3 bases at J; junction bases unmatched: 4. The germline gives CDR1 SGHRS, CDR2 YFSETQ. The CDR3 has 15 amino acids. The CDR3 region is CASSLVGTSSYEQYF. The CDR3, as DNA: TGCGCCAGCAGCTTGGTTGGGACTAGCAGCTACGAGCAGTACTTC.

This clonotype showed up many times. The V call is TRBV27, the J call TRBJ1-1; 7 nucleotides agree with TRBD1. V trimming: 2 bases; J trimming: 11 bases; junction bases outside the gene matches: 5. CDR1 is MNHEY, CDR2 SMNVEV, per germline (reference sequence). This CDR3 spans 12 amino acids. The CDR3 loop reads CASSLAGGKAFF. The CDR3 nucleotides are TGTGCCAGCAGTTTAGCAGGGGGAAAGGCTTTCTTT.

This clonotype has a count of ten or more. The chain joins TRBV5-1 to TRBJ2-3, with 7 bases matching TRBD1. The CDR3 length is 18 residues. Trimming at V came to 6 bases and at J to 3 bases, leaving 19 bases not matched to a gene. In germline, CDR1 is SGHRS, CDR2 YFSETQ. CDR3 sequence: CASKLGAGGWSRTDTQYF. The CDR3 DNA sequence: TGCGCCAGCAAACTTGGGGCAGGGGGATGGTCCCGGACAGATACGCAGTATTTT.

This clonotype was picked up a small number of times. The CDR3 sequence is CSAIGGQGGYEQYF. CDR3 bases: TGCAGTGCTATTGGGGGACAGGGAGGCTACGAGCAGTACTTC. The chain carries TRBV20-1 and TRBJ2-7; 9 bases map to TRBD1. V gave up 4 bases and J gave up 3 bases; unmatched junction bases: 7. The CDR3 spans 14 residues. Germline assignment: CDR1 DFQATT and CDR2 SNEGSKA (reference sequence).

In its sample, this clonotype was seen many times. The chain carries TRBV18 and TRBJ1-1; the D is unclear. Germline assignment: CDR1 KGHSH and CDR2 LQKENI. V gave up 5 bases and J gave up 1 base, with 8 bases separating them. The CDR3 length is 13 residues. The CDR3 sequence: CASSTTENTEAFF. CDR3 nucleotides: TGTGCCAGCTCAACAACAGAGAACACTGAAGCTTTCTTT. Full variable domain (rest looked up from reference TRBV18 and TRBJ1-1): NAGVMQNPRHLVRRRGQEARLRCSPMKGHSHVYWYRQLPEEGLKFMVYLQKENIIDESGMPKERFSAEFPKEGPSILRIQQVVRGDSAAYFCASSTTENTEAFFGQGTRLTVV.

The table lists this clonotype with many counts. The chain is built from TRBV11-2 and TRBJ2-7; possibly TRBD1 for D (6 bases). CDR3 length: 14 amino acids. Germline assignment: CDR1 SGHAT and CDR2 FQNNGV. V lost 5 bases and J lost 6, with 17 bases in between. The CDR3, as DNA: TGTGCCAGCAGCCCCTCGTGGACAGTGACCGAGCAGTACTTC. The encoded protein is CASSPSWTVTEQYF.

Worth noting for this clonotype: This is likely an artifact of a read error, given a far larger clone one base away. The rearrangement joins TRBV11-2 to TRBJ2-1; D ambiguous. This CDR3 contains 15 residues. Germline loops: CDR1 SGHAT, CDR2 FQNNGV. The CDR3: CASSLEWQYSYEQFF. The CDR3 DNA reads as TGTGCCAGCAGTTTAGAGTGGCAGTACTCCTACGAGCAGTTCTTC.

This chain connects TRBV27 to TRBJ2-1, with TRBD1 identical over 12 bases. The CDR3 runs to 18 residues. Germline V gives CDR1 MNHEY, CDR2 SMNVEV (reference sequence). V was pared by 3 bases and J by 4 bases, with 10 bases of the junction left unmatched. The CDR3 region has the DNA TGTGCCAGCAGTTTGTCCGCGGGACAGGGGGCGGGGTACAATGAGCAGTTCTTC. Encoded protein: CASSLSAGQGAGYNEQFF.

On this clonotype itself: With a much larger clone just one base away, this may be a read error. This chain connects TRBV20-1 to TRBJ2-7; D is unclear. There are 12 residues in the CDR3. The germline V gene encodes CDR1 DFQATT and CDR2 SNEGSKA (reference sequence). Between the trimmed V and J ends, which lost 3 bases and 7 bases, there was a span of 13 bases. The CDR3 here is CSASRASWEQYF. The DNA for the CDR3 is TGCAGTGCTAGTAGGGCTTCCTGGGAGCAGTACTTC.

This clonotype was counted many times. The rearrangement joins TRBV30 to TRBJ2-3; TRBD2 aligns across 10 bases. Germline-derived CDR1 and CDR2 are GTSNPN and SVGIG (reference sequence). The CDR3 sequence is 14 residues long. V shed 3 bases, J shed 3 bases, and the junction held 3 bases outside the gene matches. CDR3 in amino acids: CAWSPSGSTDTQYF. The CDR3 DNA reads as TGTGCCTGGAGCCCTAGCGGGAGTACAGATACGCAGTATTTT.

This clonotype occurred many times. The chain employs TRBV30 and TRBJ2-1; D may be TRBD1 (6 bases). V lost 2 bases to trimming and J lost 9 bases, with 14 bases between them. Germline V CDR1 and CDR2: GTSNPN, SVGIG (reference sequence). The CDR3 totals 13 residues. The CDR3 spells CAWSLDSFGEQFF. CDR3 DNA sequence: TGTGCCTGGAGTCTGGACAGTTTCGGTGAGCAGTTCTTC.